These 5 T cell receptor beta chains were all obtained from the same sample, sequenced in a study of blood T cell dynamics during melanoma immunotherapy. Some clones are missing from TCRdb's copy, which holds only in-frame ones; the method was immunoSEQ multiplex PCR. The table includes around 20,000 clones, about 85% detected once. Specified time point: week 3, after first cycle of checkpoint inhibitor. Here the sequenced sample was blood, taken from a patient treated with checkpoint blockade. Receptor source: a human donor with melanoma.

The V and J genes are TRBV28 and TRBJ2-7; possibly TRBD1 for D (6 bases). Trimming removed 4 bases from V and 7 bases from J, with 8 bases in between. Looked up from germline, CDR1 is MDHEN and CDR2 is SYDVKM. This CDR3 contains 11 residues. The CDR3 reads CASSSRGEQYF. CDR3 coding DNA: TGTGCCAGCAGTTCCAGGGGTGAGCAGTACTTC.

About this clone itself: The junction departs from germline at one end; a sequencing error may be responsible. This chain uses TRBV19 with TRBJ2-1, with TRBD2 identical over 8 bases. CDR1 is LNHDA and CDR2 is SQIVND in the germline V gene (reference sequence). CDR3 length: 15 amino acids. CDR3 amino acids: CASSLELAAGNEQFF. DNA of the CDR3: TGTGCCAGTAGTCTAGAACTAGCGGCCGGCAATGAGCAGTTCTTC.

The rearrangement links TRBV15 to TRBJ2-7; 8 bases are shared with TRBD1. Germline lookup yields CDR1 LNHNV and CDR2 YYDKDF (reference sequence). Trimming took 5 bases from V and 0 from J; bases not matched to a gene: 6. This CDR3 is 15 amino acids long. The CDR3 spells CATSPRTGSSYEQYF. As DNA, the CDR3 is TGTGCCACCAGCCCACGGACAGGGAGCTCCTACGAGCAGTACTTC.

This clone occurred once. V usage is TRBV11-3 and J usage is TRBJ2-2; D is uncertain. The CDR3 has 15 amino acids. From germline, CDR1 is SGHNT and CDR2 YENEEA. Trimming stripped 1 base from V and 1 base from J, with 7 bases between. The CDR3: CASSLALGNTGELFF. CDR3 DNA sequence: TGTGCCAGCAGCTTAGCCCTGGGGAACACCGGGGAGCTGTTTTTT.

This clone was seen more than once but under ten times. The genes are TRBV13 and TRBJ1-4; TRBD1 is a possible D gene (6 bases). Germline CDR1 and CDR2: PRHDT and FYEKMQ (reference sequence). Trimming shortened V by 5 bases and J by 5 bases, and 15 bases separated the two germline ends. This CDR3 has 15 amino acids. CDR3 nucleotide sequence: TGTGCCAGCAGCCCTTGGGGCCAGGGGAATGAAAAACTGTTTTTT. It codes for CASSPWGQGNEKLFF.